This TCR beta chain was obtained from a study of sequential checkpoint blockade in melanoma. For the study at large: After both sequences, patients received maintenance nivolumab.

CDR1 and CDR2 from the germline V gene are MDHEN and SYDVKM. The CDR3 has 14 amino acids. Losses at the gene ends were 6 bases for V and 0 bases for J; bases not matched to a gene: 5. Treatment given: randomized to nivolumab then ipilimumab (arm A) or the reverse (arm B). Sorted cells were live CD3+CD8+, lacking CD19 and CD56, from PBMCs. Clones were read by immunoSEQ multiplex PCR, and TCRdb kept only the in-frame ones, dropping some. The sample lists 32,000 or so clones, 82% occurring once. Material: CD8+ T cells sorted from blood (inferred from file names), obtained from a patient given nivolumab and ipilimumab in sequence. This clonotype was sampled from a human donor with melanoma. This sequence joins TRBV28 and TRBJ2-7; 7 bases align to TRBD1. The CDR3 loop reads CASSLTGSSYEQYF. CDR3 nucleotides: TGTGCCAGCAGCTTGACAGGGAGCTCCTACGAGCAGTACTTC.